This T cell receptor beta chain was identified in a study of blood T cell dynamics during melanoma immunotherapy. Across the whole study: First-line therapy was either pembrolizumab or nivolumab with ipilimumab for metastatic melanoma. Study-wide results and limits: PBMC repertoires of eventual disease-control patients split at W3 into clonality or diversity gains.

Profiled with immunoSEQ multiplex PCR; TCRdb holds only in-frame clones, not every one. The sample carries approximately 6,900 clones, about 86% recorded once. As to time point: pre-treatment baseline. Disease control meant complete response, partial response or stable disease at 12 weeks. The germline CDR1 and CDR2 sequences are SEHNR and FQNEAQ (reference sequence). The V gene end was trimmed by 5 bases and the J gene end by 2 bases; junction bases not matched to a gene: 14. This CDR3 spans 17 amino acids. This clone appeared a few times. Its antigen remains unidentified. The material was blood, obtained from a patient treated with checkpoint blockade. This TCR was recovered from a human donor with melanoma. V usage is TRBV7-9 and J usage is TRBJ1-2; 7 bases agree with TRBD1. The CDR3 region is CASSLRDSALQNYGYTF. The DNA for the CDR3 is TGTGCCAGCAGCCTCCGGGACAGCGCCCTCCAAAACTATGGCTACACCTTC. Full variable domain (outside the CDR3, taken from reference TRBV7-9 and TRBJ1-2): DTGVSQNPRHKITKRGQNVTFRCDPISEHNRLYWYRQTLGQGPEFLTYFQNEAQLEKSRLLSDRFSAERPKGSFSTLEIQRTEQGDSAMYLCASSLRDSALQNYGYTFGSGTRLTVV.